This T cell receptor beta chain emerged from a study of neurological immune-mediated disorders. This clonotype was detected many times. In germline, CDR1 is SGDLS, CDR2 YYNGEE. Trimming at V came to 0 bases and at J to 4 bases, leaving 3 bases not matched to a gene. The CDR3 runs 15 residues. TCRdb called the 5' RACE reads again in MiXCR, with one record for every CDR3 protein. Here the sample spans over 50,000 distinct CDR3 sequences, over 4% being singletons. This receptor was obtained from a human donor with multiple sclerosis. The donor label of this sample is uncertain. The specimen was PBMCs. The chain joins TRBV9 to TRBJ2-1; 8 nucleotides agree with TRBD2. Written as DNA, the CDR3 is TGTGCCAGCAGCGTAGGCGGGGGGCCTTACAATGAGCAGTTCTTC. It is translated as CASSVGGGPYNEQFF.